The text below deals with one T cell receptor (beta chain). Its antigen is as yet unknown. The study ran its PCR with 60 Vbeta and 13 Jbeta primers. Sequencing was performed with immunoSEQ multiplex PCR; in TCRdb, only in-frame clones are kept and a portion is missing. The data hold roughly 230,000 clones, with around four fifths observed a single time. The data are from a study of cytomegalovirus exposure and HLA in healthy donors. Findings and caveats of the study: As was reported, the classifier diagnosed cytomegalovirus status with high specificity and sensitivity. Whilst most TCR sequences proved rare, a subset of public TCRs occurred across many donors. A later analysis by the authors found several of the most significant clusters apparently linked to common viral pathogens. An analysis done earlier found most TCR beta V segments productive about 87% or about 30% of the time.

The specimen sequenced was PBMCs. The clonotype originates from a boy younger than 18 in good health and CMV-seronegative.

CDR3 sequence reads: CASSLVGRAQETQYF. In DNA form, the CDR3 reads TGTGCCAGCAGCTTAGTAGGCAGGGCCCAAGAGACCCAGTACTTC. The V and J genes are TRBV11-3 and TRBJ2-5; weak D call: TRBD1 (5 bases). Looked up from germline, CDR1 is SGHNT and CDR2 is YENEEA. The CDR3 is made up of 15 amino acids. V lost 1 base and J 1 base, leaving 10 bases between the germline ends. Supplemented by reference TRBV11-3 and TRBJ2-5, the full variable domain reads EAGVVQSPRYKIIEKKQPVAFWCNPISGHNTLYWYLQNLGQGPELLIRYENEEAVDDSQLPKDRFSAERLKGVDSTLKIQPAELGDSAVYLCASSLVGRAQETQYFGPGTRLLVL.